These 30 T cell receptor beta chains were sequenced from one sample in a study of cytotoxic CD8 clonotypes in ibrutinib-treated CLL. Here immunoSEQ multiplex PCR was the method, and the copy in TCRdb shows in-frame clones only, minus some. The sample gives about 76,000 clones, around 83% of which show up once; roughly 5.4% is in the top ten. The sequenced sample was PBMCs, obtained before ibrutinib treatment. The receptors shown here come from a human donor with chronic lymphocytic leukemia.

The genes are TRBV7-4 and TRBJ1-4, with D uncertain. CDR1 and CDR2 from the germline V gene are SGHVT and SQSDAQ. Trimming pared 4 bases from V and 0 bases from J, leaving 15 bases between. The CDR3 contains 17 residues. The CDR3 loop reads CASSSETGSSTNEKLFF. CDR3 coding DNA: TGTGCCAGCAGCTCCGAGACGGGATCCTCAACTAATGAAAAACTGTTTTTT.

Only one count was recorded for this clone. The rearrangement joins TRBV29-1 to TRBJ1-1, with 7 positions matching TRBD1. This CDR3 contains 12 residues. Germline V gives CDR1 SQVTM, CDR2 ANQGSEA. J was trimmed by 0 bases and V by 5 bases; bases with no gene match: 0. CDR3 in amino acids: CSVRGLNTEAFF. The CDR3 DNA is TGCAGCGTTAGGGGGCTGAACACTGAAGCTTTCTTT.

The chain uses TRBV27 and TRBJ1-1; unclear D gene. The CDR3 contains 16 residues. V was shortened by 6 bases and J by 0 bases, with 17 bases between the two germline ends. Per the germline V gene, CDR1 is MNHEY and CDR2 is SMNVEV (reference sequence). CDR3 sequence (DNA): TGTGCCAGCAGGAGGTTTGCCACAGACATGAACACTGAAGCTTTCTTT. Its protein is CASRRFATDMNTEAFF.

The gene calls are TRBV5-1 and TRBJ1-5, with D hard to call. Germline CDR1 SGHRS, CDR2 YFSETQ. The V and J ends lost 5 bases and 7 bases respectively, with 13 bases between them. This CDR3 contains 13 residues. The CDR3 nucleotides are TGCGCCAGCAGTGTCAGTGGTCAACAGCCCCAGCATTTT. Amino acid sequence: CASSVSGQQPQHF.

The chain links TRBV6-1 to TRBJ2-2; 9 positions match TRBD1. Germline values: CDR1 MNHNS, CDR2 SASEGT. The length of the CDR3 is 14 residues. With 5 bases clipped from V and 4 bases from J, the junction kept 2 bases outside the gene matches. CDR3 coding DNA: TGTGCCAGCAGTCGGGACAGGGTCACCGGGGAGCTGTTTTTT. This sequence encodes CASSRDRVTGELFF.

The chain is built from TRBV5-1 and TRBJ2-7, with 9 bases identical to TRBD2. The CDR3 contains 17 residues. Germline V gene sequence: CDR1 SGHRS, CDR2 YFSETQ. The trim removed 0 bases at V and 0 bases at J, leaving 7 bases unmatched. CDR3 protein: CASSLASPGLASYEQYF. The CDR3 bases are TGCGCCAGCAGCTTGGCGTCCCCGGGACTAGCCTCCTACGAGCAGTACTTC.

This chain connects TRBV4-1 to TRBJ2-5; 13 bases line up with TRBD2. Germline V lookup: CDR1 MGHRA, CDR2 YSYEKL. This CDR3 region has 17 residues. Trimming at V came to 0 bases and at J to 3 bases, leaving 4 bases not matched to a gene. CDR3 nucleotides: TGCGCCAGCAGCCAAGATGCAGGGACTAGCGGGGAAGAGACCCAGTACTTC. It specifies CASSQDAGTSGEETQYF.

The rearrangement joins TRBV19 to TRBJ2-7; TRBD2 might be the D (6 bases). The germline V and J ends were trimmed by 1 base and 6 bases, with 19 bases remaining between them. The CDR3 runs to 16 residues. The germline CDR1 and CDR2 sequences are LNHDA and SQIVND (reference sequence). DNA of the CDR3: TGTGCCAGTAGTATAGGTACGGCGGGACGTGGTATCGAGCAGTACTTC. This gives the protein CASSIGTAGRGIEQYF.

This chain connects TRBV18 to TRBJ2-2; D unresolved. The V end lost 2 bases, the J end lost 6 bases, and 7 bases lay between the germline ends. The CDR3 length is 13 residues. In germline, CDR1 is KGHSH, CDR2 LQKENI. CDR3: CASSPSQSGELFF. The CDR3 DNA is TGTGCCAGCTCACCATCGCAGTCCGGGGAGCTGTTTTTT.

This chain links TRBV19 with TRBJ2-2; TRBD2 might be the D (5 bases). This CDR3 comprises 14 residues. Trimming stripped 5 bases from V and 5 bases from J, with 12 bases between. The germline V gene encodes CDR1 LNHDA and CDR2 SQIVND (reference sequence). CDR3 DNA sequence: TGTGCCAGTAGTGCCTTTGGCGGGACCGGGGAGCTGTTTTTT. This translates into CASSAFGGTGELFF. The entire variable domain, with the rest obtained from reference TRBV19 and TRBJ2-2, is as follows: DGGITQSPKYLFRKEGQNVTLSCEQNLNHDAMYWYRQDPGQGLRLIYYSQIVNDFQKGDIAEGYSVSREKKESFPLTVTSAQKNPTAFYLCASSAFGGTGELFFGEGSRLTVL.

The chain carries TRBV10-1 and TRBJ1-1, with D tentatively TRBD1 (5 bases). The CDR3 is 14 amino acids. V dropped 3 bases and J dropped 4 bases, with 12 bases sitting between them. Germline CDR1 WNHNN, CDR2 SYGVQD (reference sequence). CDR3 sequence: CASSDGSGGTEAFF. CDR3 bases: TGCGCCAGCAGTGATGGCTCTGGGGGCACTGAAGCTTTCTTT.

The chain is built from TRBV18 and TRBJ1-4; the D gene is possibly TRBD1 (5 bases). The germline V gene has CDR1 KGHSH and CDR2 LQKENI. This CDR3 contains 15 residues. V was pared by 6 bases and J by 8 bases, with 19 bases between. The CDR3 nucleotides are TGTGCCAGCTCGCCCAGCGGGACCGGTTGGGAAAAACTGTTTTTT. The encoded protein is CASSPSGTGWEKLFF.

This chain links TRBV5-4 with TRBJ2-5; TRBD1 might be the D (7 bases). The germline V gene has CDR1 SGHNT and CDR2 YYREEE (reference sequence). CDR3 size: 14 residues. V lost 4 bases and J lost 5, with 15 bases in between. CDR3 sequence: CASSAGQSGETQYF. The CDR3 DNA sequence: TGTGCCAGCAGCGCGGGACAGTCTGGGGAGACCCAGTACTTC.

The V and J genes are TRBV4-2 and TRBJ2-5, with 7 bases that match TRBD2. The J segment lost 1 base and the V segment lost 4 bases, leaving 9 bases of the junction unmatched. CDR3 size: 16 residues. CDR1 is LGHNA and CDR2 is YNFKEQ in the germline V gene. CDR3 loop: CASSRGEGAVQETQYF. DNA for the CDR3: TGTGCCAGCAGCCGGGGGGAGGGAGCGGTCCAAGAGACCCAGTACTTC.

The chain employs TRBV27 and TRBJ2-3; 7 nucleotides agree with TRBD2. V shed 6 bases, J shed 5 bases, and the junction held 11 bases outside the gene matches. This CDR3 is built from 15 residues. The germline V gene encodes CDR1 MNHEY and CDR2 SMNVEV (reference sequence). The CDR3 sequence is CASSRDYARVDTQYF. The CDR3 DNA reads TGTGCCAGCAGCCGGGACTATGCCCGGGTAGATACGCAGTATTTT.

V usage is TRBV2 and J usage is TRBJ2-3, with unresolved D. This CDR3 region has 18 residues. The V gene's germline CDR1 is SNHLY and CDR2 FYNNEI. With 3 bases removed from V and 2 bases from J, the gap between germline ends came to 21 bases. CDR3 region: CASSDPSNYASATDTQYF. The CDR3 region has the DNA TGTGCCAGCAGTGATCCGAGCAACTATGCCTCCGCCACAGATACGCAGTATTTT. The variable domain in full, completed from reference TRBV2 and TRBJ2-3, reads EPEVTQTPSHQVTQMGQEVILRCVPISNHLYFYWYRQILGQKVEFLVSFYNNEISEKSEIFDDQFSVERPDGSNFTLKIRSTKLEDSAMYFCASSDPSNYASATDTQYFGPGTRLTVL.

The J gene is TRBJ2-2, the V gene TRBV19; tentatively, D is TRBD1 or TRBD2 (5 bases each). Trimming left V 2 bases short and J 0 bases short, with 13 bases between. Germline V CDR1 and CDR2: LNHDA, SQIVND (reference sequence). CDR3 length: 17 residues. The CDR3 DNA is TGTGCCAGTAGTATAAGATTGGGACCTCCGAACACCGGGGAGCTGTTTTTT. Amino acids: CASSIRLGPPNTGELFF.

The chain carries TRBV25-1 and TRBJ1-3; D gene uncertain. The ends were cut back, 4 bases at V and 3 bases at J, with 13 bases in the middle. CDR1 is MGHDK, CDR2 SYGVNS, per germline. The CDR3 is made up of 15 amino acids. The CDR3 bases are TGTGCCAGCAGTGCCTATTACGGTGGTGGAAACACCATATATTTT. As protein: CASSAYYGGGNTIYF.

The chain is built from TRBV18 and TRBJ1-1; 7 bases line up with TRBD1. The CDR3 extends over 14 amino acids. Trimming took 5 bases from V and 1 from J; bases not matched to a gene: 4. Germline CDR1 KGHSH, CDR2 LQKENI. CDR3 amino acids: CASSLRTGNTEAFF. CDR3 DNA sequence: TGTGCCAGCTCATTGCGGACAGGGAACACTGAAGCTTTCTTT.

The sample holds a few counts of this clone. The V call is TRBV11-2, the J call TRBJ1-1; D is undetermined. The length of the CDR3 is 13 residues. The V end lost 4 bases, the J end lost 4 bases, and 10 bases lay between the germline ends. Germline V gives CDR1 SGHAT, CDR2 FQNNGV. The CDR3 protein is CASSSSKITEAFF. Written as DNA, the CDR3 is TGTGCCAGCAGCTCATCTAAGATCACTGAAGCTTTCTTT. The whole variable domain, filled in from reference TRBV11-2 and TRBJ1-1, reads EAGVAQSPRYKIIEKRQSVAFWCNPISGHATLYWYQQILGQGPKLLIQFQNNGVVDDSQLPKDRFSAERLKGVDSTLKIQPAKLEDSAVYLCASSSSKITEAFFGQGTRLTVV.

The table lists this clone with a few counts. The chain carries TRBV6-1 and TRBJ2-7, with D possibly matching TRBD1 (5 bases). Germline V gives CDR1 MNHNS, CDR2 SASEGT. Trimming shortened V by 8 bases and J by 6 bases, and 20 bases separated the two germline ends. This CDR3 contains 14 residues. The CDR3 DNA reads TGTGCCAGCGGAATAAAGGGGAAGGTGGTCGAGCAGTACTTC. Protein sequence: CASGIKGKVVEQYF.

The chain combines TRBV29-1 with TRBJ1-1; unclear D gene. Trimming shortened V by 4 bases and J by 4 bases, and 7 bases separated the two germline ends. Germline V gives CDR1 SQVTM, CDR2 ANQGSEA. This CDR3 has 11 residues. The CDR3 DNA reads TGCAGCGTTGGTAAGGGCACTGAAGCTTTCTTT. Protein product: CSVGKGTEAFF.

This chain joins TRBV4-1 and TRBJ1-5, with D perhaps TRBD1 (6 bases). Between the trimmed V and J ends, which lost 4 bases and 2 bases, there was a span of 12 bases. The CDR3 is 15 amino acids. Germline V lookup: CDR1 MGHRA, CDR2 YSYEKL. The CDR3 nucleotides are TGCGCCAGCAGCCTCATCAGGGGTGGCAATCAGCCCCAGCATTTT. Its protein is CASSLIRGGNQPQHF.

The rearrangement uses TRBV29-1 and TRBJ2-5; 10 bases are a match to TRBD1. V was pared by 3 bases and J by 5 bases, with 3 bases of the junction left unmatched. CDR1 and CDR2 from the germline V gene are SQVTM and ANQGSEA. The length of the CDR3 is 13 residues. CDR3 loop: CSVEGQGIETQYF. In nucleotides, the CDR3 is TGCAGCGTTGAGGGACAGGGGATCGAGACCCAGTACTTC.

J is TRBJ2-2 and V is TRBV19; 8 bases match TRBD1. Germline trimming cut 5 bases from V and 5 bases from J; bases unmatched to any gene: 7. CDR3 size: 15 residues. Germline lookup yields CDR1 LNHDA and CDR2 SQIVND (reference sequence). The CDR3 DNA reads TGTGCCAGTAGTGCCAGACAGGGGAGGACCGGGGAGCTGTTTTTT. It is translated as CASSARQGRTGELFF. Drawing the rest from reference TRBV19 and TRBJ2-2, the complete variable domain is DGGITQSPKYLFRKEGQNVTLSCEQNLNHDAMYWYRQDPGQGLRLIYYSQIVNDFQKGDIAEGYSVSREKKESFPLTVTSAQKNPTAFYLCASSARQGRTGELFFGEGSRLTVL.

The chain joins TRBV29-1 to TRBJ1-3; no clear D gene. The CDR3 spans 12 residues. Germline lookup yields CDR1 SQVTM and CDR2 ANQGSEA. V was clipped by 4 bases and J by 0 bases, with 4 bases between them. The chain's CDR3 is CSVGVSGNTIYF. The CDR3 DNA reads as TGCAGCGTTGGGGTCTCTGGAAACACCATATATTTT.

The chain links TRBV10-3 to TRBJ2-7; 14 bases align to TRBD2. CDR3 size: 16 residues. V trimming: 3 bases; J trimming: 4 bases; junction bases outside the gene matches: 5. Germline-derived CDR1 and CDR2 are ENHRY and SYGVKD. CDR3 sequence (DNA): TGTGCCATCAGTGAACTCGGGACTAGCGGGAGTTACGAGCAGTACTTC. It specifies CAISELGTSGSYEQYF.

This clone has a count of ten or more. Its ends do not fully match the called genes, so a read error is possible. This chain links TRBV7-3 with TRBJ2-3; 8 bases fit TRBD2. The CDR3 length is 12 residues. Germline CDR1 reads SGHTA; CDR2 reads FQGTGA. The CDR3 here is CASSFPREGGNF. Written as DNA, the CDR3 is TGTGCCAGCAGCTTCCCCCGGGAGGGAGGGAATTTT.

The chain recombines TRBV30 with TRBJ1-2, with D hard to call. Germline values: CDR1 GTSNPN, CDR2 SVGIG (reference sequence). The ends were cut back, 0 bases at V and 7 bases at J, with 24 bases in the middle. The CDR3 is made up of 17 amino acids. The CDR3 bases are TGTGCCTGGAGTGTTGATAGGGCAGGAAGAGAAGGGTTTGGCTACACCTTC. Its translation: CAWSVDRAGREGFGYTF. The entire variable domain, with the rest obtained from reference TRBV30 and TRBJ1-2, is as follows: SQTIHQWPATLVQPVGSPLSLECTVEGTSNPNLYWYRQAAGRGLQLLFYSVGIGQISSEVPQNLSASRPQDRQFILSSKKLLLSDSGFYLCAWSVDRAGREGFGYTFGSGTRLTVV.

The rearrangement joins TRBV7-9 to TRBJ1-4; no firm D call. V shed 5 bases and J shed 7 bases, with 20 bases lying between them. Germline CDR1 SEHNR, CDR2 FQNEAQ (reference sequence). The CDR3 sequence is 16 residues long. The CDR3 spells CASSLEGWTAGEKLFF. In DNA form, the CDR3 reads TGTGCCAGCAGCCTAGAGGGTTGGACCGCTGGTGAAAAACTGTTTTTT.